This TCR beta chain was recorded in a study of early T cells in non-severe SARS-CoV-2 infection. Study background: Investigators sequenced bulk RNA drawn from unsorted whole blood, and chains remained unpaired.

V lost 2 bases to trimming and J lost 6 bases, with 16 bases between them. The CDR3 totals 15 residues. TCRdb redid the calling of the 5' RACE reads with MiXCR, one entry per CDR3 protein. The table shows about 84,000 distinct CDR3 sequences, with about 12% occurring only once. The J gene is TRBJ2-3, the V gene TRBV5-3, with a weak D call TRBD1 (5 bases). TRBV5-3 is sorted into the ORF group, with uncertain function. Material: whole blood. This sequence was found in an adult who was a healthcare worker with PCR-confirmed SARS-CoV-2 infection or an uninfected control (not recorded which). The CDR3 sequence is CARSLKTAKRDTQYF. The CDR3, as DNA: TGTGCCAGAAGCTTAAAGACAGCAAAAAGGGATACGCAGTATTTT.